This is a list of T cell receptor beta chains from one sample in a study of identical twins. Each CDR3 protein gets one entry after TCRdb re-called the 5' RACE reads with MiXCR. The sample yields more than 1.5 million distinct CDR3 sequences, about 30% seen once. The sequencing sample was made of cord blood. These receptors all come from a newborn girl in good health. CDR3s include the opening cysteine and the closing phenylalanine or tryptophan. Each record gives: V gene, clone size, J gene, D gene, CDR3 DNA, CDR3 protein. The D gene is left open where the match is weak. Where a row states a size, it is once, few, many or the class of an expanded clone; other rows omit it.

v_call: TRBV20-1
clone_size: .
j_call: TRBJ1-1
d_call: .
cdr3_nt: TGCAGTGCTCTTTATAAACCCCGGCTCCGCTTGAACACTGAAGCTTTCTTT
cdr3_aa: CSALYKPRLRLNTEAFF

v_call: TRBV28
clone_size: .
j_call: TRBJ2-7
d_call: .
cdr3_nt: TGTGCCAGCAGTTTAGATTTAGGAAGGGGCTACGAGCAGTACTTC
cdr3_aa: CASSLDLGRGYEQYF

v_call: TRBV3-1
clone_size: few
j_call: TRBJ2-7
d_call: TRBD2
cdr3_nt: TGTGCCAGCAGCCATCTTAGGGGCGGGAGAGGCTCCTACGAGCAGTACTTC
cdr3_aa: CASSHLRGGRGSYEQYF

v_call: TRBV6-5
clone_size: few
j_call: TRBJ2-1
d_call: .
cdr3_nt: TGTGCCAGCAGTTTTGGGGTCCCCTCCTACAATGAGCAGTTCTTC
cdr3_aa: CASSFGVPSYNEQFF

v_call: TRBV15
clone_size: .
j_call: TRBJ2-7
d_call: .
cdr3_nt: TGTGCCACCAGCAGGGAGCGGTACAATGAGCAGTACTTC
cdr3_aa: CATSRERYNEQYF

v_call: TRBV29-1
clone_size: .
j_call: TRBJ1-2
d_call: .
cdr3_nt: TGCAGCGTTGTGGGGGGGAAGGACTATGGCTACACCTTC
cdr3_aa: CSVVGGKDYGYTF

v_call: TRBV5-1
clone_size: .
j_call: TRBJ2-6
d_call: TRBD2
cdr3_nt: TGCGCCAGCAGCTTCGGGGGGGCGCGGGGGGCCAACGTCCTGACTTTC
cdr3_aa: CASSFGGARGANVLTF

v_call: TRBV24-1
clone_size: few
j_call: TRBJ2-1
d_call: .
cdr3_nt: TGTGCCACCAGTGATTACCGTGAGCAGTTCTTC
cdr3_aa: CATSDYREQFF

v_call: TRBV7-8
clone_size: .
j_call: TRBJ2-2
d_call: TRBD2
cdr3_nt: TGTGCCAGCAGACCGAGTCCTAGCGGGGGGAGGACCGGGGAGCTGTTTTTT
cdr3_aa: CASRPSPSGGRTGELFF

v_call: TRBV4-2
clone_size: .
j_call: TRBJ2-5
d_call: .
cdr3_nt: TGTGCCAGCAGCCCCCCAGCACTTGAGCAGTACTTC
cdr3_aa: CASSPPALEQYF

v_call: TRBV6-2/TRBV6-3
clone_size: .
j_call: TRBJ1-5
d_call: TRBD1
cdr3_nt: TGTGCCAGCAGCCTCGTCGGGGCAGGGGGCGATCAGCCCCAGCATTTT
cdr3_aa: CASSLVGAGGDQPQHF

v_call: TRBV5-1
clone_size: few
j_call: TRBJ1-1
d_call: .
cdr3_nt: TGCGCCAGCAGCCCCCCGGGTCAGGCGGGCACTGAAGCTTTCTTT
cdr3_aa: CASSPPGQAGTEAFF

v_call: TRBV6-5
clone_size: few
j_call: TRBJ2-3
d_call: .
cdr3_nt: TGTGCCAGCAGTTACCTTCGACAGTCCTCTAGCACAGATACGCAGTATTTT
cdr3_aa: CASSYLRQSSSTDTQYF

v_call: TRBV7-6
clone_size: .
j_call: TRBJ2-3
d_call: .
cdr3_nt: TGTGCCAGCAGACATAATTTTCAGGGGCGGGGCACAGATACGCAGTATTTT
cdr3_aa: CASRHNFQGRGTDTQYF

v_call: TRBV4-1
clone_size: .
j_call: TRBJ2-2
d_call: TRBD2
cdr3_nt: TGCGCCAGCAGCCTTACCAAAGCGGGAGTACCGAACACCGGGGAGCTGTTTTTT
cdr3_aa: CASSLTKAGVPNTGELFF

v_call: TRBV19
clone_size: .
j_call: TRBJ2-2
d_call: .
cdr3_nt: TGTGCCAGTAGATGGGAGAACACCGGGGAGCTGTTTTTT
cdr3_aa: CASRWENTGELFF

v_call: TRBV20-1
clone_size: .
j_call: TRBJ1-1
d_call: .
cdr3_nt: TGCAGTGCTGTGGGGGGGCACACTGAAGCTTTCTTT
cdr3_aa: CSAVGGHTEAFF

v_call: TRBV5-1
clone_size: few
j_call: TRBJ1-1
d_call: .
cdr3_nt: TGCGCCAGCAGCCCGATGAGGGGGGAAGCTTTCTTT
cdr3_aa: CASSPMRGEAFF

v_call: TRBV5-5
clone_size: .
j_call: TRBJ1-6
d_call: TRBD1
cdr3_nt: TGTGCCAGCAGCTTTACAATCCGACAGGGGGAAAATAATTCACCCCTCCACTTT
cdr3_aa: CASSFTIRQGENNSPLHF

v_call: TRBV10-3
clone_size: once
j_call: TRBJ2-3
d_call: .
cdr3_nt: TGTGCCATCAGTGGGTCCCTCACAGATACGCAGTATTTT
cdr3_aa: CAISGSLTDTQYF

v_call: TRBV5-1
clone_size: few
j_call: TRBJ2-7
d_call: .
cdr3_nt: TGCGCCAGCAGCCTTAGGGGTCCCAGGGTCGAGCAGTACTTC
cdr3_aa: CASSLRGPRVEQYF

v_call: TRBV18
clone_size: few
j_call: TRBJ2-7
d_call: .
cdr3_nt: TGTGCCAGCTCACCGATCAAGGGGGGAAACGAGCAGTACTTC
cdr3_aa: CASSPIKGGNEQYF

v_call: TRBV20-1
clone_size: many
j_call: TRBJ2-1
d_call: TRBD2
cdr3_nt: TGCAGTGCAACCGGGACTAGCGACAATGAGCAGTTCTTC
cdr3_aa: CSATGTSDNEQFF

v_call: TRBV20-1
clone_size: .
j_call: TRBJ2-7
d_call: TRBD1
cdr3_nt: TGCAGTGCCCGCGACAGGGCTTATTCCTACGAGCAGTACTTC
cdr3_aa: CSARDRAYSYEQYF

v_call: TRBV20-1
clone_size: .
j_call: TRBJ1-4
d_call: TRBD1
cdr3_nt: TGCAGTGCCCTCTCCCGGGACAGGGGGCTTGCAACTAATGAAAAACTGTTTTTT
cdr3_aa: CSALSRDRGLATNEKLFF

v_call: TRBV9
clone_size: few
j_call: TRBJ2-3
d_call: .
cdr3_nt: TGTGCCAGCAGCATCCACCCCAAGGGCACAGATACGCAGTATTTT
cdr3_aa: CASSIHPKGTDTQYF

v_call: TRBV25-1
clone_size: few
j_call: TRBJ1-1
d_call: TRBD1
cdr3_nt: TGTGCCAGCAGTCCGACGACAGGGAGAGGCACTGAAGCTTTCTTT
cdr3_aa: CASSPTTGRGTEAFF

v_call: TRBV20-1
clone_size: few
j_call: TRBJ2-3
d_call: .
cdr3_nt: TGCAGTGCCCCGAGGACAGCCATTAGCACAGATACGCAGTATTTT
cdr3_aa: CSAPRTAISTDTQYF

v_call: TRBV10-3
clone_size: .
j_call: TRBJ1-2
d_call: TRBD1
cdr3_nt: TGTGCCATCATGCCCGGAGCAGGGGGAGTCTATGGCTACACCTTC
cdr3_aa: CAIMPGAGGVYGYTF

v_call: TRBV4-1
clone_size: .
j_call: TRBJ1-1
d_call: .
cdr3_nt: TGCGCCAGCAGCCACGGTGGGCGGGTACTGAACACTGAAGCTTTCTTT
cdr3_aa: CASSHGGRVLNTEAFF

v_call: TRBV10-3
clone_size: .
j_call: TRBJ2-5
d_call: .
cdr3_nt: TGTGCCATCAGCGAACGGGAAACTACCTACAATGAGCAGTACTTC
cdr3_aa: CAISERETTYNEQYF

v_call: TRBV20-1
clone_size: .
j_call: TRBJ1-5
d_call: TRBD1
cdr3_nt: TGCAGTGCTAGCCTACAGGGGCCCCTCAATCAGCCCCAGCATTTT
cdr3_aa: CSASLQGPLNQPQHF

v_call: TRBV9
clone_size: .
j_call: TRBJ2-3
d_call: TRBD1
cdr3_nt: TGTGCCAGCAGCGTAGTTGAGACAGGGGGTCCCGATACGCAGTATTTT
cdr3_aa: CASSVVETGGPDTQYF

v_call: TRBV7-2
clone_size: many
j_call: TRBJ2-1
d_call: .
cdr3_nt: TGTGCCAGCAGCTTAGACCGAGCCTCCTACAATGAGCAGTTCTTC
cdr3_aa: CASSLDRASYNEQFF

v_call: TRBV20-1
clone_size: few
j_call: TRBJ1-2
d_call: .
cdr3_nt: TGCAGTGCTTGGTTTGGGAGAGACTACACCTTC
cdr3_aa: CSAWFGRDYTF

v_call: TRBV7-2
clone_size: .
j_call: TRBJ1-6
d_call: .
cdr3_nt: TGTGCCAGCAGCTCCCGAGTTTACGATTCACCCCTCCACTTT
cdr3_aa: CASSSRVYDSPLHF

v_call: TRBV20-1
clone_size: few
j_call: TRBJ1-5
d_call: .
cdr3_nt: TGCAGTGCGGACACCCGGGACCCTCGGACCTATAGCAATCAGCCCCAGCATTTT
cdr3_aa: CSADTRDPRTYSNQPQHF

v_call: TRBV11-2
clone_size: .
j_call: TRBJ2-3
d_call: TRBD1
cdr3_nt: TGTGCCAGCAGCTCTCTACAGGGGCCCACAGATACGCAGTATTTT
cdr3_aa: CASSSLQGPTDTQYF

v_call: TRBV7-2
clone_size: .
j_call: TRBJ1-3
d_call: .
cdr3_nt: TGTGCCAGCAGCTTAGAACCGCCGGGACGGATCTCTGGAAACACCATATATTTT
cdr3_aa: CASSLEPPGRISGNTIYF

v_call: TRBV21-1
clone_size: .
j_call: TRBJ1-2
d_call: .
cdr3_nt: TGTGCCAGCAGCAAAGGGGAGATTAGCAGGGTCGATGGCTACACCTTC
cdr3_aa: CASSKGEISRVDGYTF

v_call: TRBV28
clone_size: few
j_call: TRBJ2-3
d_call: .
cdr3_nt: TGTGCCAGCAGTTTATTACCGGGAGATACAGATACGCAGTATTTT
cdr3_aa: CASSLLPGDTDTQYF

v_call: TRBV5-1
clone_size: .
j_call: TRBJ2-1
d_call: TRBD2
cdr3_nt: TGCGCCAGCAAGCTAGCGGTGAGCTCCTACAATGAGCAGTTCTTC
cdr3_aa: CASKLAVSSYNEQFF